These 30 T cell receptor beta chains originate from one sample sequenced in a study of control samples from healthy donors and cancer patients (TCRdb year 2020). Libraries were constructed by the immunoSEQ multiplex PCR assay. Drawn from immuneACCESS, this table holds only the in-frame rearrangements with V and J called that TCRdb kept. Clones are partly lost; checked studies trace under half to an unresolved V gene and leave the rest unexplained. The table for this sample lists more than 100,000 clones; over 85% of them were counted only once. The ten most abundant clones make up around 6.9% of the sample. Material: PBMCs. These receptors came from a man aged 50 to 59 with head and neck cancer.

This chain joins TRBV2 and TRBJ1-1; possibly TRBD1 for D (5 bases). The germline V gene encodes CDR1 SNHLY and CDR2 FYNNEI. The CDR3 has 13 residues. V was cut by 7 bases and J by 4 bases, with 13 bases left in between. The CDR3 DNA follows: TGTGCCAGCACCCAGGGAGGGCTCACTGAAGCTTTCTTT. Translated: CASTQGGLTEAFF.

V usage is TRBV30 and J usage is TRBJ1-5; 8 nucleotides line up with TRBD1. V lost 2 bases to trimming and J lost 4 bases; unmatched junction nucleotides: 16. The CDR3 covers 18 residues. Germline-derived CDR1 and CDR2 are GTSNPN and SVGIG (reference sequence). The CDR3 spells CAWSKDRNPTGGNQPQHF. As DNA, the CDR3 is TGTGCCTGGAGTAAAGATCGCAATCCCACAGGGGGAAATCAGCCCCAGCATTTT.

This chain joins TRBV7-3 and TRBJ2-2, with 13 bases identical to TRBD2. CDR3 length: 17 amino acids. V lost 5 bases, J lost 3 bases, and 6 bases stayed unmatched. Germline-derived CDR1 and CDR2 are SGHTA and FQGTGA. DNA for the CDR3: TGTGCCAGCAGCCTGACTAGCGGGGGGTACTACACCGGGGAGCTGTTTTTT. It yields the protein CASSLTSGGYYTGELFF.

V and J are TRBV6-1 and TRBJ2-3, with 10 bases aligning to TRBD2. V dropped 4 bases and J dropped 3; count of bases not matched to a gene: 13. This CDR3 is built from 18 residues. CDR1 MNHNS and CDR2 SASEGT come from the germline V gene. The CDR3 loop reads CASSGLGLAGVRTDTQYF. CDR3 bases: TGTGCCAGCAGTGGGTTGGGGCTAGCGGGAGTAAGGACAGATACGCAGTATTTT.

This chain's CDR3 is CASSQDGGEETQYF. CDR3 in DNA: TGTGCCAGCAGCCAAGACGGTGGCGAAGAGACCCAGTACTTC. The chain uses TRBV4-2 and TRBJ2-5; D not certain. V lost 0 bases, J lost 3 bases, and 8 bases lay in between. Germline V CDR1 and CDR2: LGHNA, YNFKEQ. The CDR3 has 14 residues.

V and J are TRBV27 and TRBJ2-3; D is uncertain. The CDR3 consists of 15 residues. In germline, CDR1 is MNHEY, CDR2 SMNVEV (reference sequence). V lost 3 bases to trimming and J lost 1 base, with 11 bases between them. As DNA, the CDR3 is TGTGCCAGCAGTTTTTTAGGGTTAGGCACAGATACGCAGTATTTT. Residues: CASSFLGLGTDTQYF.

The rearrangement joins TRBV7-8 to TRBJ1-5; D is unresolved. Germline CDR1 is SGHVS and CDR2 is FQNEAQ. With 5 bases removed from V and 1 base from J, the gap between germline ends came to 9 bases. The CDR3 spans 14 residues. CDR3 DNA: TGTGCCAGCAGCCGAGGGAGAAGCAATCAGCCCCAGCATTTT. Amino acids: CASSRGRSNQPQHF.

This chain joins TRBV11-2 and TRBJ1-1; no definite D call. The CDR3 spans 15 residues. The V gene lost 0 bases and the J gene lost 6 bases, with 14 bases spanning the gap. Germline CDR1 and CDR2: SGHAT and FQNNGV. The CDR3 DNA follows: TGTGCCAGCAGCTTAGAACCGGGCACCAGCGCTGAAGCTTTCTTT. Translated: CASSLEPGTSAEAFF.

V gene TRBV6-5 combines with J gene TRBJ2-2, with 9 bases lining up with TRBD1. The J segment lost 6 bases and the V segment lost 5 bases, leaving 4 bases of the junction unmatched. CDR1 and CDR2 from the germline V gene are MNHEY and SVGAGI. This CDR3 region has 14 residues. The CDR3 is CASSRDRAPGELFF. CDR3 in DNA: TGTGCCAGCAGTCGGGACAGGGCCCCCGGGGAGCTGTTTTTT.

The rearrangement joins TRBV6-5 to TRBJ1-4; TRBD1 might be the D (5 bases). The CDR3 length is 14 residues. In germline, CDR1 is MNHEY, CDR2 SVGAGI. The germline V and J ends were trimmed by 6 bases and 5 bases, with 13 bases remaining between them. CDR3: CASRGTGSNEKLFF. DNA of the CDR3: TGTGCCAGCAGGGGGACGGGATCGAATGAAAAACTGTTTTTT.

A remark on this clone: The junction departs from germline at one end; a sequencing error may be responsible. V gene TRBV19 combines with J gene TRBJ2-1; 8 bases agree with TRBD2. CDR3 length equals 13 residues. In germline, CDR1 is LNHDA, CDR2 SQIVND (reference sequence). In DNA form, the CDR3 reads TGTGCCAGTAGCATAGCGGGGTACAATGAGCAGTTCTTC. This sequence encodes CASSIAGYNEQFF.

This clone was recorded many times. This rearrangement joins TRBV11-2 to TRBJ1-5; D is unresolved. Germline CDR1 SGHAT, CDR2 FQNNGV. Trimming pared 0 bases from V and 4 bases from J, leaving 4 bases between. This CDR3 spans 13 amino acids. The CDR3 DNA is TGTGCCAGCAGCTTAGACGCAAATCAGCCCCAGCATTTT. Amino acid sequence: CASSLDANQPQHF.

This chain joins TRBV19 and TRBJ2-6; D possibly corresponds to TRBD2 (5 bases). Trimming cost V 5 bases and J 2 bases, with 16 bases left between them. The CDR3 contains 17 residues. Germline lookup yields CDR1 LNHDA and CDR2 SQIVND (reference sequence). The CDR3 sequence is CASSAGLARPGANVLTF. The CDR3 DNA is TGTGCCAGTAGTGCGGGCCTCGCCAGGCCTGGGGCCAACGTCCTGACTTTC.

The chain carries TRBV21-1 and TRBJ1-5. TRBV21-1 is a pseudogene locus. The CDR3 length is 21 residues. CDR3 region: CASPPLLVCETGPEVNQPQHF. CDR3 sequence (DNA): TGTGCCAGCCCGCCCCTTTTGGTCTGTGAAACGGGCCCAGAAGTCAATCAGCCCCAGCATTTT.

This chain uses TRBV5-8 with TRBJ1-1; D call uncertain. Per germline, CDR1 SGHTS and CDR2 YDEGEE. Trimming took off 1 base at V and 1 base at J, with 5 bases between the two ends. The CDR3 totals 13 residues. This chain's CDR3 is CASSLSANTEAFF. The DNA for the CDR3 is TGTGCCAGCAGCTTGTCCGCGAACACTGAAGCTTTCTTT.

This chain joins TRBV6-1 and TRBJ1-4; D is ambiguous. The germline V gene encodes CDR1 MNHNS and CDR2 SASEGT. Between the trimmed V and J ends, which lost 0 bases and 13 bases, there was a span of 12 bases. CDR3 length equals 13 residues. CDR3 coding DNA: TGTGCCAGCAGTGAAGCTCGCACTTGGGCACTGTTTTTT. It specifies CASSEARTWALFF.

This rearrangement joins TRBV4-2 to TRBJ1-5; 7 bases fit TRBD1. CDR1 and CDR2 from the germline V gene are LGHNA and YNFKEQ. V lost 0 bases to trimming and J lost 7 bases; unmatched junction nucleotides: 9. This CDR3 has 16 amino acids. This chain's CDR3 is CASSQEGNRGDQPQHF. As DNA, the CDR3 is TGTGCCAGCAGCCAAGAAGGGAACAGGGGTGACCAGCCCCAGCATTTT.

This clone appeared a single time. The chain links TRBV11-3 to TRBJ1-1; no clear D gene. CDR1 and CDR2 from the germline V gene are SGHNT and YENEEA. The CDR3 contains 13 residues. With 6 bases removed from V and 6 bases from J, the gap between germline ends came to 14 bases. CDR3 sequence reads: CASSAGRKAEAFF. CDR3 nucleotides: TGTGCCAGCAGTGCGGGGAGGAAAGCTGAAGCTTTCTTT.

The J gene is TRBJ2-3, the V gene TRBV6-5; the D call may be TRBD1 or TRBD2 (5 bases each). Germline assignment: CDR1 MNHEY and CDR2 SVGAGI. The CDR3 covers 13 residues. Trimming took 7 bases from V and 6 from J, leaving 14 bases between them. The CDR3 loop reads CASNRDWGDTQYF. The CDR3 nucleotides are TGTGCCAGCAATAGGGATTGGGGGGATACGCAGTATTTT.

This sequence joins TRBV10-2 and TRBJ1-5; no reliable D call. The germline V and J ends were trimmed by 6 bases and 2 bases, with 14 bases remaining between them. Germline V gene lookup returns CDR1 WSHSY and CDR2 SAAADI. CDR3 length: 15 residues. The CDR3 region is CASSPPLVGNQPQHF. CDR3 nucleotide sequence: TGCGCCAGCAGCCCTCCTCTTGTAGGCAATCAGCCCCAGCATTTT.

This clone occurred a few times. The chain recombines TRBV6-1 with TRBJ1-6; the D gene is possibly TRBD1 (5 bases). The V end was cut by 0 bases, the J end by 10 bases, with 10 bases between. This CDR3 has 14 residues. The V gene's germline CDR1 is MNHNS and CDR2 SASEGT. CDR3 DNA sequence: TGTGCCAGCAGTGAAGCAAGGTCAGGGTCACCCCTCCACTTT. Translation: CASSEARSGSPLHF.

The chain recombines TRBV27 with TRBJ1-1, with D maybe TRBD1 (5 bases). V shed 6 bases and J shed 5 bases, with 7 bases lying between them. The germline CDR1 and CDR2 sequences are MNHEY and SMNVEV (reference sequence). The CDR3 has 11 amino acids. This chain's CDR3 is CASSGGTEAFF. The DNA for the CDR3 is TGTGCCAGCAGCGGGGGGACTGAAGCTTTCTTT.

The sample holds a few counts of this clone. V is TRBV4-1 and J is TRBJ2-6; D is ambiguous. CDR3 length: 15 amino acids. Germline V gene lookup returns CDR1 MGHRA and CDR2 YSYEKL. V was pared by 0 bases and J by 4 bases, with 7 bases between. CDR3 sequence reads: CASSQERAGANVLTF. Written as DNA, the CDR3 is TGCGCCAGCAGCCAAGAGCGTGCCGGGGCCAACGTCCTGACTTTC.

The genes are TRBV9 and TRBJ2-3, with D uncertain. This CDR3 has 13 residues. Trimming removed 2 bases at V and 4 bases at J, with 8 bases between. Per germline, CDR1 SGDLS and CDR2 YYNGEE. CDR3: CASSVPDADTQYF. DNA for the CDR3: TGTGCCAGCAGCGTCCCTGACGCAGATACGCAGTATTTT. Filled out from reference TRBV9 and TRBJ2-3, the complete variable domain reads DSGVTQTPKHLITATGQRVTLRCSPRSGDLSVYWYQQSLDQGLQFLIQYYNGEERAKGNILERFSAQQFPDLHSELNLSSLELGDSALYFCASSVPDADTQYFGPGTRLTVL.

This clone was seen once. This chain uses TRBV19 with TRBJ1-5, with D unclear. The CDR3 covers 17 residues. V was clipped by 2 bases and J by 2 bases, with 16 bases between them. Germline-derived CDR1 and CDR2 are LNHDA and SQIVND (reference sequence). The CDR3 here is CASSIREDPPGNQPQHF. CDR3 sequence (DNA): TGTGCCAGTAGTATAAGAGAAGATCCTCCGGGCAATCAGCCCCAGCATTTT.

This chain joins TRBV5-5 and TRBJ2-6; D ambiguous. The germline gives CDR1 SGHKS, CDR2 YYEKEE (reference sequence). This CDR3 has 18 residues. V shed 4 bases and J shed 0 bases, with 17 bases lying between them. In nucleotides, the CDR3 is TGTGCCAGCAGCCTGTTCCAGCTTGGGAACTCTGGGGCCAACGTCCTGACTTTC. Protein: CASSLFQLGNSGANVLTF.

The chain has TRBV4-2 and TRBJ2-2; 12 bases fit TRBD2. Unmatched junction bases numbered 5, after V lost 1 base and J lost 8 bases. The V gene's germline CDR1 is LGHNA and CDR2 YNFKEQ. The CDR3 extends over 16 amino acids. CDR3 DNA sequence: TGTGCCAGCAGCCAAGCGACTAGCGGGGGTCGAGGGGAGCTGTTTTTT. It yields the protein CASSQATSGGRGELFF.

The chain is built from TRBV3-1 (or the pseudogene TRBV3-2) and TRBJ1-1, with unresolved D. Per germline, CDR1 LGHDT and CDR2 YNNKEL (reference sequence). The CDR3 is made up of 11 amino acids. Trimming removed 8 bases at V and 1 base at J, with 5 bases between. The CDR3 DNA follows: TGTGCCAGCGGCGGGAACACTGAAGCTTTCTTT. Translating it yields CASGGNTEAFF.

V gene TRBV7-9 combines with J gene TRBJ1-4; tentative D call: TRBD1 (5 bases). Trimming removed 3 bases from V and 0 bases from J, with 11 bases in between. This CDR3 contains 16 residues. Germline V gene sequence: CDR1 SEHNR, CDR2 FQNEAQ (reference sequence). The CDR3 region has the DNA TGTGCCAGCAGCTTGGGGGAAAGCCCAACTAATGAAAAACTGTTTTTT. Protein: CASSLGESPTNEKLFF.

The chain uses TRBV4-1 and TRBJ2-3; 7 nucleotides line up with TRBD1. The CDR3 runs to 16 residues. The germline gives CDR1 MGHRA, CDR2 YSYEKL. Trimming at V came to 4 bases and at J to 5 bases, leaving 12 bases not matched to a gene. The CDR3 bases are TGCGCCAGCAGCCCGAGGAGAGGGCAGGGGGAAGATACGCAGTATTTT. Translating gives CASSPRRGQGEDTQYF.